A selection of T cell receptor beta chains follows, all from one sample in a study of vaccination effects on CD4 cells after COVID-19. Some clones are missing from TCRdb's copy, which holds only in-frame ones; the method was immunoSEQ multiplex PCR. This table holds 20,000 to 25,000 clones, roughly 79% found once. These TCRs are of unknown antigen specificity. The sequences come from CD4+ T cells from PBMCs cultured with SARS-CoV-2 spike peptides, collected after COVID-19 vaccination. The receptor source for this set is a human donor who received a COVID-19 vaccine. Some clones in this sample may be carry-over from other donors' samples. CDR3s include the opening cysteine and the closing phenylalanine or tryptophan. The D gene is left open where the match is weak. Some rows mark clone size as missing; the rest say once, few, many or name a class of expanded clone.

D	size	V	J	CDR3	DNA
TRBD1	-	TRBV7-8	TRBJ2-6	CASSFWTGAFSGANVLTF	TGTGCCAGCAGCTTTTGGACAGGGGCCTTCTCTGGGGCCAACGTCCTGACTTTC
TRBD1	-	TRBV18	TRBJ1-2	CASSLGDSTYGYTF	TGTGCCAGCTCGTTAGGGGACAGCACGTATGGCTACACCTTC
TRBD1	-	TRBV19	TRBJ1-1	CARTGRAFF	TGTGCCAGGACAGGGCGAGCTTTCTTT
-	-	TRBV7-6	TRBJ1-4	CASSQRANEKLFF	TGTGCCAGCAGCCAGCGGGCTAATGAAAAACTGTTTTTT
TRBD1	-	TRBV18	TRBJ1-1	CASSPRTGETEAFF	TGTGCCAGCTCACCGAGGACAGGAGAGACTGAAGCTTTCTTT
-	once	TRBV9	TRBJ1-4	CASSQGGSNEKLFF	TGTGCCAGCAGCCAAGGGGGAAGTAATGAAAAACTGTTTTTT
-	few	TRBV3-1/TRBV3-2	TRBJ2-2	CASSQQAANTGELFF	TGTGCCAGCAGCCAACAGGCCGCGAACACCGGGGAGCTGTTTTTT
TRBD1	once	TRBV30	TRBJ1-6	CATHRGTNSPLHF	TGTGCCACCCACAGGGGTACGAATTCACCCCTCCACTTT
-	-	TRBV27	TRBJ1-6	CASSLEGGSSPLHF	TGTGCCAGCAGTTTAGAGGGGGGTAGTTCACCCCTCCACTTT
-	-	TRBV2	TRBJ1-4	CASRQGENEKLFF	TGTGCCAGCAGACAGGGAGAGAATGAAAAACTGTTTTTT
TRBD1	few	TRBV5-4	TRBJ1-2	CASSLTGTYGYTF	TGTGCCAGCAGCCTGACAGGGACCTATGGCTACACCTTC
-	-	TRBV5-6	TRBJ2-1	CASSPLALGRDEQFF	TGTGCCAGCAGCCCTCTGGCCCTTGGCAGGGATGAGCAGTTCTTC
-	-	TRBV18	TRBJ2-1	CASSPLSSSYNEQFF	TGTGCCAGCTCACCCTTGAGCAGCTCCTACAATGAGCAGTTCTTC
TRBD2	once	TRBV7-2	TRBJ2-3	CASSWTSGGKDTQYF	TGTGCCAGCAGCTGGACTAGCGGGGGGAAGGATACGCAGTATTTT
-	-	TRBV6-4	TRBJ2-3	CASSVSPGADTQYF	TGTGCCAGCAGTGTGTCGCCGGGCGCAGATACGCAGTATTTT
-	-	TRBV12-3/TRBV12-4	TRBJ2-5	CASSLAQETQYF	TGTGCCAGCAGTTTAGCCCAAGAGACCCAGTACTTC
-	-	TRBV11-2	TRBJ1-1	CASSWTNTEAFF	TGTGCCAGCAGCTGGACGAACACTGAAGCTTTCTTT
TRBD1	once	TRBV28	TRBJ1-4	CASSSPGQSWEKLFF	TGTGCCAGCAGCTCACCGGGACAGTCATGGGAAAAACTGTTTTTT
-	-	TRBV9	TRBJ1-1	CASSVEPVGNTEAFF	TGTGCCAGCAGCGTAGAACCGGTTGGGAACACTGAAGCTTTCTTT
TRBD1	once	TRBV5-1	TRBJ1-1	CASSRGSGTANTEAFF	TGCGCCAGCAGCCGGGGGTCGGGGACAGCGAACACTGAAGCTTTCTTT
TRBD1	-	TRBV5-3	TRBJ1-4	CARSLTGREKLFF	TGTGCCAGAAGCCTGACAGGGAGGGAAAAACTGTTTTTT
-	few	TRBV19	TRBJ1-6	CASSVAGGNSPLHF	TGTGCCAGTAGTGTGGCAGGTGGTAATTCACCCCTCCACTTT
-	-	TRBV6-1	TRBJ1-3	CASSERGGSGNTIYF	TGTGCCAGCAGTGAAAGGGGGGGCTCTGGAAACACCATATATTTT
TRBD2	-	TRBV5-1	TRBJ2-1	CASSDSSGGNYNEQFF	TGCGCCAGCAGTGATTCGAGCGGGGGGAACTACAATGAGCAGTTCTTC
-	-	TRBV19	TRBJ1-5	CASSPPRWDGSNQPQHF	TGTGCCAGTAGTCCTCCCAGGTGGGATGGGAGCAATCAGCCCCAGCATTTT
-	-	TRBV5-4	TRBJ2-5	CASTPGSHGQETQYF	TGTGCCAGCACCCCCGGAAGCCACGGACAAGAGACCCAGTACTTC
-	few	TRBV19	TRBJ1-1	CASSRAGTGTEAFF	TGTGCCAGTAGTCGGGCAGGGACGGGGACTGAAGCTTTCTTT
-	-	TRBV5-4	TRBJ2-3	CASSPPAIQNPGHTQYF	TGTGCCAGCAGCCCCCCGGCGATACAGAACCCGGGGCATACGCAGTATTTT
TRBD1	few	TRBV10-2	TRBJ1-6	CASSRDSNSPLHF	TGCGCCAGCAGCCGGGACAGTAATTCACCCCTCCACTTT
TRBD2	-	TRBV3-1/TRBV3-2	TRBJ2-5	CASSLTTGTTGTQYF	TGTGCCAGCAGCCTTACAACCGGGACTACGGGGACCCAGTACTTC
-	-	TRBV19	TRBJ2-3	CATRNRGIPSTDTQYF	TGTGCCACCCGAAATAGGGGGATCCCTAGCACAGATACGCAGTATTTT
-	-	TRBV29-1	TRBJ1-3	CSALRGTHSGNTIYF	TGCAGCGCCCTAAGGGGGACGCACTCTGGAAACACCATATATTTT
TRBD1	-	TRBV10-2	TRBJ1-3	CASRKSGQGTGNTIYF	TGCGCCAGCCGGAAGTCAGGACAGGGAACTGGAAACACCATATATTTT
-	-	TRBV4-2	TRBJ1-6	CASSQLGSSPLHF	TGTGCCAGCAGCCAACTCGGGAGTTCACCCCTCCACTTT
TRBD1	-	TRBV27	TRBJ2-1	CASSLSQQGVRNEQFF	TGTGCCAGCAGTTTATCTCAACAGGGGGTCCGCAATGAGCAGTTCTTC
-	-	TRBV4-2	TRBJ1-5	CASSLDQPQHF	TGTGCCAGCAGCCTCGACCAGCCCCAGCATTTT
-	-	TRBV19	TRBJ1-3	CASRFPGNTIYF	TGTGCCAGTAGATTCCCTGGAAACACCATATATTTT
-	-	TRBV5-4	TRBJ1-1	CASSLFSNTEAFF	TGTGCCAGCAGCTTATTCAGTAACACTGAAGCTTTCTTT
-	-	TRBV24-1	TRBJ2-2	CATRETGDTGELFF	TGTGCCACCAGGGAGACAGGAGACACCGGGGAGCTGTTTTTT
-	once	TRBV3-1/TRBV3-2	TRBJ1-1	CASSQGPLRGGGTEAFF	TGTGCCAGCAGCCAAGGGCCTCTACGAGGGGGGGGAACTGAAGCTTTCTTT
-	-	TRBV12-3/TRBV12-4	TRBJ1-2	CASSPAGGRYTF	TGTGCCAGCAGTCCCGCGGGGGGTAGGTACACCTTC
-	-	TRBV18	TRBJ2-3	CASSPLPRASTDTQYF	TGTGCCAGCTCACCACTTCCAAGGGCTAGCACAGATACGCAGTATTTT
-	-	TRBV5-8	TRBJ1-5	CASSLAFSSGPQHF	TGTGCCAGCAGCTTGGCATTTAGTTCAGGGCCCCAGCATTTT
TRBD1	-	TRBV6-5	TRBJ2-3	CASSLWTGGEADTQYF	TGTGCCAGCAGTTTGTGGACAGGGGGCGAGGCAGATACGCAGTATTTT
-	few	TRBV5-1	TRBJ1-6	CASSLVASAGSYNSPLHF	TGCGCCAGCAGCTTGGTGGCGTCAGCTGGCTCCTATAATTCACCCCTCCACTTT
TRBD2	once	TRBV14	TRBJ2-3	CASSQDLVSGGAHTQYF	TGTGCCAGCAGCCAGGACCTGGTCAGCGGGGGGGCCCATACGCAGTATTTT
TRBD1	few	TRBV2	TRBJ2-2	CASRLSTGGSGELFF	TGTGCCAGCAGACTCTCGACAGGGGGGTCCGGGGAGCTGTTTTTT
TRBD2	-	TRBV4-1	TRBJ2-3	CASSRTSGGAGITDTQYF	TGCGCCAGCAGCCGGACTAGCGGGGGGGCCGGCATTACAGATACGCAGTATTTT
-	-	TRBV6-2/TRBV6-3	TRBJ1-5	CASSPGGLNQPQHF	TGTGCCAGCAGCCCAGGAGGGCTCAATCAGCCCCAGCATTTT
-	-	TRBV9	TRBJ2-5	CASSQEWGIGTQYF	TGTGCCAGCAGCCAAGAGTGGGGGATAGGGACCCAGTACTTC
-	-	TRBV7-3	TRBJ2-1	CASSLLAGSLSYNEQFF	TGTGCCAGCAGCTTATTGGCAGGGAGCCTATCTTACAATGAGCAGTTCTTC
TRBD1	-	TRBV9	TRBJ2-5	CASSLTPGQGGETQYF	TGTGCCAGCAGCTTAACGCCGGGACAGGGTGGAGAGACCCAGTACTTC
-	-	TRBV28	TRBJ1-1	CAIVGMNTEAFF	TGTGCCATCGTGGGGATGAACACTGAAGCTTTCTTT
TRBD1	-	TRBV6-6	TRBJ1-6	CASSRPGQGAGSPLHF	TGTGCCAGCAGCCGACCGGGACAGGGGGCAGGTTCACCCCTCCACTTT
-	-	TRBV7-3	TRBJ2-1	CASSKRGGYNEQFF	TGTGCCAGCAGCAAAAGGGGGGGGTACAATGAGCAGTTCTTC
-	medium-sized	TRBV10-2	TRBJ1-5	CASSEIAGTQPQHF	TGCGCCAGCAGTGAGATAGCCGGTACCCAGCCCCAGCATTTT
-	-	TRBV4-3	TRBJ2-6	CASSQDQVSGANVLTF	TGCGCCAGCAGCCAAGATCAGGTCTCTGGGGCCAACGTCCTGACTTTC
-	-	TRBV5-1	TRBJ1-2	CASRSRSVYGYTF	TGCGCCAGCAGGTCTCGTTCCGTCTATGGCTACACCTTC